The rows below give T cell receptor beta chains drawn from one sample of a study of human T cells and chemical hapten exposure. TCRdb ran MiXCR on the RACE reads and lists one entry per CDR3 protein. The sample shows over 60,000 distinct CDR3 sequences, 10% of them seen only once. The sample consisted of whole blood, taken in connection with sensitization to the hapten diphenylcyclopropenone (DPC). These TCRs come from a woman aged 50 to 60 with alopecia areata. Some clones in this sample may be carry-over from other donors' samples. CDR3s include the opening cysteine and the closing phenylalanine or tryptophan. D genes are given only for firm matches. Size tells how often a clone was seen (once, few, many) or the class of an expanded clone, and some rows leave it out.

cdr3_length	clone_size	j_call	v_call	d_call	cdr3_nt	cdr3_aa
15	NA	TRBJ1-1	TRBV20-1	NA	TGCAGTGCTAGGGGGGCCCAGGGCCCGAACACTGAAGCTTTCTTT	CSARGAQGPNTEAFF
12	few	TRBJ1-4	TRBV29-1	NA	TGCAGCGTTGGTCAGAATAATGAAAAACTGTTTTTT	CSVGQNNEKLFF
15	many	TRBJ2-5	TRBV7-9	NA	TGTGCCAGCAGCCTGGGGACCCCCGGTGGTTCGACCCAGTACTTC	CASSLGTPGGSTQYF
16	many	TRBJ2-7	TRBV29-1	NA	TGCAGCGTTAGAGTAATCACAGGGCTCCTTACCTACGAGCAGTACTTC	CSVRVITGLLTYEQYF
15	NA	TRBJ2-1	TRBV18	NA	TGTGCCAGCTCAAAGGGACGCGGATCGGGGAATGAGCAGTTCTTC	CASSKGRGSGNEQFF
13	few	TRBJ1-4	TRBV20-1	NA	TGCAGTGCAAGATGGGGGGCCAGTGAAAAACTGTTTTTT	CSARWGASEKLFF
15	many	TRBJ1-2	TRBV5-1	TRBD1	TGCGCCAGCAGCCCCAGGGGGCTAGGTAACTATGGCTACACCTTC	CASSPRGLGNYGYTF
15	many	TRBJ2-7	TRBV3-1	TRBD2	TGTGCCAGCAGTCCTATTAGCGGGAGCTTCTACGAGCAGTACTTC	CASSPISGSFYEQYF
13	NA	TRBJ1-6	TRBV20-1	NA	TGCAGTGCTAGAGATACGGGAGATTCACCCCTCCACTTT	CSARDTGDSPLHF
15	many	TRBJ1-6	TRBV5-1	NA	TGCGCCAGCAGCCCGGATCCCCAAGGGAATTCACCCCTCCACTTT	CASSPDPQGNSPLHF
13	many	TRBJ1-2	TRBV2	NA	TGTGCCAGCAGAGGAGGACAGTTTCTTGGCTACACCTTC	CASRGGQFLGYTF
12	NA	TRBJ1-1	TRBV12-3/TRBV12-4	NA	TGTGCCAGCAGTTTGGGGCAGGTTGAAGCTTTCTTT	CASSLGQVEAFF
14	many	TRBJ2-7	TRBV20-1	TRBD1	TGCAGTGCCAGTAAGGCGACAGGGGGTCACGAGCAGTACTTC	CSASKATGGHEQYF
12	many	TRBJ2-7	TRBV20-1	NA	TGCAGTGCGACCGGGAGAGACTACGAGCAGTACTTC	CSATGRDYEQYF
16	many	TRBJ2-7	TRBV4-2	NA	TGTGCCAGCAGCCAGCCTACAGGGGCGGGAGGCCACGAGCAGTACTTC	CASSQPTGAGGHEQYF
17	many	TRBJ2-1	TRBV12-3/TRBV12-4	TRBD2	TGTGCCAGTATCCTAAGGGGAGTAGCGGGAAGGGTCAATGAGCAGTTCTTC	CASILRGVAGRVNEQFF
15	NA	TRBJ2-5	TRBV2	TRBD2	TGTGCCAGCAGCAGGACTAGCGCTCCAGCTGGGACCCAGTACTTC	CASSRTSAPAGTQYF
14	few	TRBJ2-3	TRBV11-2	NA	TGTGCCAGCAGCTTATTGCCTAGCACAGATACGCAGTATTTT	CASSLLPSTDTQYF
14	many	TRBJ2-3	TRBV20-1	TRBD2	TGCAGTGCTAGTGGCCTAGCGGGAGGAGGTACGCAGTATTTT	CSASGLAGGGTQYF
15	few	TRBJ2-1	TRBV7-9	TRBD1	TGTGCCAGCAGCTCCGGGACAGGGATTTACAATGAGCAGTTCTTC	CASSSGTGIYNEQFF
16	few	TRBJ2-1	TRBV29-1	TRBD1	TGCAGCGCAACGGGGGAGCCGGGACAGGGGGCCCATGAGCAGTTCTTC	CSATGEPGQGAHEQFF
14	many	TRBJ2-1	TRBV20-1	NA	TGCAGTGCTATTTCGGAGTCGGGATACAATGAGCAGTTCTTC	CSAISESGYNEQFF
13	many	TRBJ1-5	TRBV7-2	NA	TGTGCCAGCAGCTTAACTACAAATCAGCCCCAGCATTTT	CASSLTTNQPQHF
14	NA	TRBJ2-2	TRBV3-1	NA	TGTGCCAGCAGCAGGGGGGAGACCGGCGGGGAGCTGTTTTTT	CASSRGETGGELFF
13	many	TRBJ1-3	TRBV2	NA	TGTGCCAGCAGGGGGGACACTGGAAACACCATATATTTT	CASRGDTGNTIYF
17	many	TRBJ2-3	TRBV4-2	NA	TGTGCCAGCAGCCCTGGTGTTTGGTCCGCTAGCACAGATACGCAGTATTTT	CASSPGVWSASTDTQYF
15	many	TRBJ2-1	TRBV20-1	TRBD2	TGCAGTGCTAGTCTTAGGACTAGCGGGATCAATGAGCAGTTCTTC	CSASLRTSGINEQFF
15	NA	TRBJ1-1	TRBV7-9	TRBD1	TGTGCCAGCAGCTTACCCGGGACAGGGAACACTGAAGCTTTCTTT	CASSLPGTGNTEAFF
16	NA	TRBJ2-1	TRBV29-1	TRBD2	TGCAGCGTACCACGAGGACTAGCGGGAGGGGGCGATGAGCAGTTCTTC	CSVPRGLAGGGDEQFF
18	many	TRBJ2-6	TRBV25-1	NA	TGTGCCAGCAGTGACGACCCAAGGACCCTGGCTGGGGCCAACGTCCTGACTTTC	CASSDDPRTLAGANVLTF
17	many	TRBJ1-6	TRBV6-4	NA	TGTGCCAGCAGTCTCCTCCAGACAGCCCTAAGAAATTCACCCCTCCACTTT	CASSLLQTALRNSPLHF
19	NA	TRBJ2-3	TRBV18	NA	TGTGCCAGCTCACCCGGACTAACGGGAGATCGGGATAGCACAGATACGCAGTATTTT	CASSPGLTGDRDSTDTQYF
15	NA	TRBJ2-7	TRBV2	NA	TGTGCCAGCAGTGACGTAGCAGGGAGCTCCTACGAGCAGTACTTC	CASSDVAGSSYEQYF
15	many	TRBJ2-1	TRBV29-1	TRBD2	TGCAGCGTTGAAGGGACTAGCGGGAGGAACAATGAGCAGTTCTTC	CSVEGTSGRNNEQFF
16	NA	TRBJ2-1	TRBV11-2	NA	TGTGCCAGCAGCTTAGTACCTAGGGCCGGCGTCGGTGAGCAGTTCTTC	CASSLVPRAGVGEQFF
14	many	TRBJ2-3	TRBV20-1	TRBD2	TGCAGTGCCAGCGGGAGGAGAGAAACAGATACGCAGTATTTT	CSASGRRETDTQYF
13	few	TRBJ2-5	TRBV29-1	TRBD2	TGCAGCGTTGTGGGTAGCGGGAAGGAGACCCAGTACTTC	CSVVGSGKETQYF
13	NA	TRBJ2-2	TRBV12-3/TRBV12-4	NA	TGTGCCAGCAGTTTTCGAGACACCGGGGAGCTGTTTTTT	CASSFRDTGELFF
14	many	TRBJ1-1	TRBV2	NA	TGTGCCAGCCTGGCCCAGGCTTGGAACACTGAAGCTTTCTTT	CASLAQAWNTEAFF
11	NA	TRBJ2-1	TRBV29-1	TRBD1	TGCAGCGGACAACAGGGGTATGAGCAGTTCTTC	CSGQQGYEQFF
12	NA	TRBJ2-3	TRBV19	NA	TGTGCCAGTAGTATAGGAACAGATACGCAGTATTTT	CASSIGTDTQYF
13	NA	TRBJ1-1	TRBV7-2	NA	TGTGCCAGCAGCCGAGGACAGAACACTGAAGCTTTCTTT	CASSRGQNTEAFF
13	few	TRBJ1-6	TRBV5-6	TRBD1	TGTGCCAGCAGCTTACCAGGGGGTTCACCCCTCCACTTT	CASSLPGGSPLHF
18	NA	TRBJ2-2	TRBV7-3	TRBD2	TGTGCCAGCAGCTCGGGACTAGCGGGAGGGCCGGACACCGGGGAGCTGTTTTTT	CASSSGLAGGPDTGELFF